Only a few counts were recorded for the clone carrying this T cell receptor beta chain. The sample belongs to a study of patients and donors after allogeneic stem cell transplantation. TCRdb re-analysed the RT-PCR reads in MiXCR, keeping a single row per CDR3 protein. Of just over 55,000 distinct CDR3 sequences in the sample, roughly 15% were seen once. The CDR3 covers 13 residues. V lost 4 bases and J 10 bases, leaving 13 bases between the germline ends. Germline V gene data show CDR1 as KGHDR and CDR2 as SFDVKD. The sequence derives from a human donor who was either an allogeneic HSCT recipient or a stem cell or donor lymphocyte infusion donor (not recorded which). It is not recorded whose cells these are; they may come from a transplant donor. This rearrangement joins TRBV24-1 to TRBJ2-1, with unresolved D. Sequencing used blood, either unsorted or a sorted T cell fraction (not recorded which). The CDR3 sequence is CATSDPLGKEQFF. CDR3 DNA: TGTGCCACCAGTGACCCGTTGGGAAAAGAGCAGTTCTTC.